This entry features one T cell receptor (beta chain) sequence. In the study's own analysis: How many nucleated cells were present was estimated from reference gene primer amplification. Here immunoSEQ multiplex PCR was the method, and the copy in TCRdb shows in-frame clones only, minus some. V and J calls and clone size follow that table, whereas D and trimming were derived from the DNA. The sample yields roughly 62,000 clones, roughly four fifths seen once. This entry is derived from a study of blood T cell repertoires in COVID-19. Study context: PBMCs, B-cell-depleted T cells, or T cells provided the cDNA or gDNA that made up the material.

J lost 4 bases, V lost 5 bases, and 10 bases had no gene match. The CDR3 covers 15 residues. Per the germline V gene, CDR1 is GTSNPN and CDR2 is SVGIG (reference sequence). This TCR was sampled from a man between 60 and 70 years old with acute or convalescent COVID-19. The chain recombines TRBV30 with TRBJ2-3; 9 bases align to TRBD2. The sample was peripheral blood. CDR3 nucleotides: TGTGCCTGGGCGCCCAGCGGGAGGTTCTCAGATACGCAGTATTTT. Protein: CAWAPSGRFSDTQYF.